This TCR beta chain is from a study of shared clonotypes between healthy human individuals. Using immunoSEQ multiplex PCR, the repertoire was profiled, and TCRdb retains in-frame clones only, with some absent. Of 490,000 or so clones in the sample, around 80% were seen once. The germline CDR1 and CDR2 sequences are SGHNT and YYREEE (reference sequence). This CDR3 is 15 amino acids long. V lost 2 bases, J lost 0 bases, and 9 bases lay in between. This chain uses TRBV5-4 with TRBJ2-1; the D gene is possibly TRBD1 (6 bases). The sample comprised PBMCs. The sequence came from a woman between 35 and 50 years old in good health. Some clones in this sample may be carry-over from other donors' samples. The CDR3 region has the DNA TGTGCCAGCAGCTTAGGGGGTCTCTCCTACAATGAGCAGTTCTTC. Its protein is CASSLGGLSYNEQFF.